The rows below give T cell receptor beta chains drawn from one sample of a study of human T cells and chemical hapten exposure. TCRdb reprocessed the RACE reads via MiXCR and lists one record per CDR3 protein. This sample has around 200,000 distinct CDR3 sequences, with approximately 29% found just once. This material consisted of whole blood, taken in connection with sensitization to the hapten diphenylcyclopropenone (DPC). These receptors were taken from a woman in her 30s with alopecia areata. Some clones in this sample may be carry-over from other donors' samples. Both conserved end residues are part of each CDR3. The order of the fields is D gene, V gene, clone size, J gene, CDR3 protein, CDR3 DNA. A D gene is named only where the DNA matches it firmly. Expanded clones are given a class, and other clones once, few, many or no size at all.

TRBD1	TRBV6-2/TRBV6-3	few	TRBJ1-1	CASRTGGQGAGEAFF	TGTGCCAGCAGGACCGGGGGACAGGGGGCCGGTGAAGCTTTCTTT
NA	TRBV29-1	few	TRBJ2-5	CSGGTSQETQYF	TGCAGCGGAGGGACATCCCAAGAGACCCAGTACTTC
TRBD2	TRBV11-1	NA	TRBJ2-1	CASSFIAGRNEQFF	TGTGCCAGCAGCTTCATAGCGGGAAGGAATGAGCAGTTCTTC
NA	TRBV3-1	NA	TRBJ2-7	CASSQVVGDEQYF	TGTGCCAGCAGCCAAGTGGTGGGGGACGAGCAGTACTTC
TRBD1	TRBV6-1	many	TRBJ1-5	CASSEVPGGYSNQPQHF	TGTGCCAGCAGTGAAGTTCCAGGGGGCTATAGCAATCAGCCCCAGCATTTT
NA	TRBV12-3/TRBV12-4	NA	TRBJ1-6	CASGSFGLSPLHF	TGTGCCAGCGGCTCCTTTGGCCTTTCACCCCTCCACTTT
NA	TRBV9	few	TRBJ2-6	CASSAAWSGANVLTF	TGTGCCAGCAGCGCCGCGTGGTCTGGGGCCAACGTCCTGACTTTC
TRBD1	TRBV10-1	NA	TRBJ1-4	CARSTGATNEKLFF	TGCGCCAGGTCTACAGGGGCAACTAATGAAAAACTGTTTTTT
TRBD2	TRBV6-2/TRBV6-3	NA	TRBJ2-1	CASSPALLAGLGNEQFF	TGTGCCAGCAGCCCCGCCCTACTAGCGGGGCTGGGTAATGAGCAGTTCTTC
NA	TRBV7-3	NA	TRBJ1-1	CASSLEVDTEAFF	TGTGCCAGCAGCTTAGAGGTGGACACTGAAGCTTTCTTT
NA	TRBV28	few	TRBJ2-3	CASGLVADTQYF	TGTGCCAGTGGGCTAGTCGCAGATACGCAGTATTTT
NA	TRBV5-1	NA	TRBJ1-1	CASSGGTESNTEAFF	TGCGCCAGCAGCGGAGGGACCGAGTCGAACACTGAAGCTTTCTTT
NA	TRBV7-2	few	TRBJ1-5	CASSSGTPSYNQPQHF	TGTGCCAGCAGCTCTGGTACCCCCTCTTACAATCAGCCCCAGCATTTT
NA	TRBV30	NA	TRBJ2-3	CAWSIGTDTQYF	TGTGCCTGGAGTATAGGAACAGATACGCAGTATTTT
NA	TRBV19	NA	TRBJ2-1	CASSISPPPNEQFF	TGTGCCAGTAGTATTAGTCCGCCTCCCAATGAGCAGTTCTTC
NA	TRBV5-1	NA	TRBJ1-6	CASSLSGDGFSPLHF	TGCGCCAGCAGCTTATCCGGAGATGGGTTCTCACCCCTCCACTTT
NA	TRBV29-1	few	TRBJ1-1	CSVGQTGVAEAFF	TGCAGCGTTGGTCAGACAGGTGTCGCTGAAGCTTTCTTT
TRBD1	TRBV7-9	few	TRBJ2-1	CASSAGTENVNEQFF	TGTGCCAGCAGCGCCGGGACAGAGAACGTCAATGAGCAGTTCTTC
NA	TRBV20-1	NA	TRBJ2-1	CSAKRQNNEQFF	TGCAGTGCTAAGAGACAGAACAATGAGCAGTTCTTC
TRBD1	TRBV28	few	TRBJ1-6	CASSTQTGGNSPLHF	TGTGCCAGCAGTACCCAGACAGGGGGTAATTCACCCCTCCACTTT
TRBD1	TRBV5-1	few	TRBJ1-5	CASSLGQGAEQPQHF	TGCGCCAGCAGCTTGGGACAGGGGGCAGAACAGCCCCAGCATTTT
NA	TRBV27	NA	TRBJ2-7	CASSRGSTAEQYF	TGTGCCAGCAGTCGGGGATCAACCGCCGAGCAGTACTTC
NA	TRBV29-1	NA	TRBJ2-1	CSVVGGSPYNEQFF	TGCAGCGTTGTTGGGGGGTCTCCCTACAATGAGCAGTTCTTC
NA	TRBV11-3	few	TRBJ2-7	CASSQESTLEQYF	TGTGCCAGCAGCCAGGAGTCTACATTGGAGCAGTACTTC
NA	TRBV20-1	NA	TRBJ2-7	CSASGTLSYEQYF	TGCAGTGCTTCTGGGACTCTATCCTACGAGCAGTACTTC
TRBD1	TRBV7-2	NA	TRBJ1-1	CASSPQGAQVTEAFF	TGTGCCAGCAGCCCACAGGGGGCGCAAGTCACTGAAGCTTTCTTT
NA	TRBV7-6	NA	TRBJ2-3	CASSSTLSTDTQYF	TGTGCCAGCAGCTCGACCCTTAGCACAGATACGCAGTATTTT
NA	TRBV29-1	NA	TRBJ2-1	CSVERGSSYNEQFF	TGCAGCGTAGAAAGGGGAAGCTCCTACAATGAGCAGTTCTTC
NA	TRBV4-1	NA	TRBJ2-3	CASSQGPQEADTQYF	TGCGCCAGCAGCCAAGGCCCCCAAGAGGCAGATACGCAGTATTTT
NA	TRBV27	few	TRBJ2-5	CASKAGRNQETQYF	TGTGCCAGCAAAGCAGGGCGGAACCAAGAGACCCAGTACTTC
TRBD2	TRBV20-1	few	TRBJ2-5	CSARDLLAGGETQYF	TGCAGTGCTAGAGATCTGCTAGCGGGGGGAGAGACCCAGTACTTC
NA	TRBV5-1	NA	TRBJ1-1	CASSLAGSVEAFF	TGCGCCAGCAGCTTGGCCGGGAGCGTGGAAGCTTTCTTT
NA	TRBV9	NA	TRBJ2-1	CASSAPPPSAQFF	TGTGCCAGCAGCGCCCCCCCCCCGTCGGCCCAGTTCTTC
TRBD2	TRBV29-1	NA	TRBJ2-1	CSVEDRGGRGNNEQFF	TGCAGCGTTGAAGATCGGGGCGGGAGGGGAAACAATGAGCAGTTCTTC
NA	TRBV5-6	few	TRBJ2-1	CASSLVSRYNEQFF	TGTGCCAGCAGCTTGGTCTCGCGGTACAATGAGCAGTTCTTC
TRBD1	TRBV27	NA	TRBJ1-5	CASSSGTGGSQPQHF	TGTGCCAGCAGTTCCGGGACAGGGGGCTCTCAGCCCCAGCATTTT
NA	TRBV20-1	NA	TRBJ2-1	CSARLSGREQFF	TGCAGTGCTAGACTTAGCGGTCGGGAGCAGTTCTTC
NA	TRBV20-1	NA	TRBJ1-4	CSARDRLGGNEKLFF	TGCAGTGCTAGAGATAGACTGGGGGGAAATGAAAAACTGTTTTTT
TRBD2	TRBV29-1	few	TRBJ2-5	CSAITGGAVQGWEYF	TGCAGCGCTATAACGGGGGGGGCCGTCCAAGGTTGGGAGTACTTC
NA	TRBV5-5	few	TRBJ1-5	CASSFSGSGNQPQHF	TGTGCCAGCAGCTTTTCAGGGAGTGGCAATCAGCCCCAGCATTTT
NA	TRBV5-4	many	TRBJ2-7	CASSLAESSYEQYF	TGTGCCAGCAGCTTAGCGGAGAGCTCCTACGAGCAGTACTTC
TRBD1	TRBV4-1	NA	TRBJ1-2	CASSQGTGFGYGYTF	TGCGCCAGCAGCCAAGGGACAGGGTTCGGCTATGGCTACACCTTC
TRBD1	TRBV20-1	many	TRBJ2-5	CSAPIQGAETQYF	TGCAGTGCCCCGATACAGGGGGCAGAGACCCAGTACTTC
NA	TRBV19	few	TRBJ2-1	CASSSSDGYNEQFF	TGTGCCAGTAGTAGCTCGGACGGATACAATGAGCAGTTCTTC
NA	TRBV7-8	few	TRBJ2-7	CASSSRSEQYF	TGTGCCAGCAGCTCAAGGAGCGAGCAGTACTTC
NA	TRBV6-4	NA	TRBJ2-1	CASSEGSGYEQFF	TGTGCCAGCAGTGAAGGTTCTGGGTATGAGCAGTTCTTC